The 2 T cell receptor beta chains reported below all come from one sample, sequenced in a study of long-term antiretroviral therapy in people with HIV. Researchers report immunoSEQ v3.0 was run at survey level. Libraries were prepared by immunoSEQ multiplex PCR; TCRdb keeps only in-frame clonotypes and omits some of them. The sample gives around 26,000 clones, more than 75% of which show up once; 12% to 15% is in the top ten. The sample here was unsorted PBMCs, taken 2.9 years after starting antiretroviral therapy. The receptors were sampled from a man aged 45-65 years with HIV.

This chain uses TRBV30 with TRBJ2-5, with D possibly TRBD1 on 5 matching bases. CDR1 is GTSNPN and CDR2 is SVGIG in the germline V gene (reference sequence). V was shortened by 2 bases and J by 7 bases, with 8 bases between the two germline ends. The CDR3 is 11 amino acids. The CDR3 here is CAWSLRGTQYF. The CDR3 DNA reads TGTGCCTGGAGTCTAAGGGGGACCCAGTACTTC.

The chain recombines TRBV7-9 with TRBJ1-1, with D unresolved. The CDR3 is 12 amino acids. Germline V gene sequence: CDR1 SEHNR, CDR2 FQNEAQ (reference sequence). The germline V and J ends were trimmed by 1 base and 7 bases, with 7 bases remaining between them. The CDR3, as DNA: TGTGCCAGCAGCTTAGACGGGTTTGAAGCTTTCTTT. Translated, it gives CASSLDGFEAFF.